Each of the 31 T cell receptor beta chains below was sequenced from the same sample in a study of identical twins. From the 5' RACE reads, TCRdb called clonotypes with MiXCR, one entry per CDR3 protein. The profile shows 650,000 to 750,000 distinct CDR3 sequences, 20% to 25% of them singletons. This sample also belongs to another study, concerning T cells expressing NK-cell markers.

What was sequenced was PBMCs. The receptors derive from a young woman in good health.

The J gene is TRBJ1-2, the V gene TRBV12-3 or TRBV12-4, with 10 bases fitting TRBD1. This CDR3 is built from 13 residues. Trimming cost V 3 bases and J 10 bases; bases outside gene matches: 5. CDR3: CASSFGTGVDYTF. CDR3 DNA sequence: TGTGCCAGCAGTTTTGGGACAGGGGTTGACTACACCTTC.

V is TRBV20-1 and J is TRBJ2-1, with 7 bases fitting TRBD2. Germline V CDR1 and CDR2: DFQATT, SNEGSKA (reference sequence). The CDR3 loop spans 13 amino acids. The CDR3 sequence: CSSGGGPYNEQFF. CDR3 coding DNA: TGCAGCAGTGGGGGGGGTCCCTACAATGAGCAGTTCTTC.

This clonotype was counted a few times. A junction boundary mismatches the germline segment, possibly from a read error. The V gene is TRBV12-3 or TRBV12-4, the J gene TRBJ2-5; 10 nucleotides align to TRBD2. The CDR3 has 10 residues. CDR3: CASYLAGVRF. CDR3 bases: TGTGCCAGTTATCTAGCGGGAGTGAGGTTC.

This clonotype showed up just a few times. The V gene is TRBV29-1, the J gene TRBJ2-7; the D gene could be TRBD1 or TRBD2 (5 bases each). Germline lookup yields CDR1 SQVTM and CDR2 ANQGSEA. CDR3 length: 13 amino acids. V was trimmed by 3 bases and J by 5 bases, leaving 14 bases between them. Here the CDR3 reads CSVEGVSRNEQYF. The DNA for the CDR3 is TGCAGCGTTGAGGGGGTTTCGAGGAACGAGCAGTACTTC.

In its sample, this clonotype was seen a few times. The chain uses TRBV4-1 and TRBJ2-3, with D possibly TRBD2 on 7 matching bases. V was trimmed by 7 bases and J by 3 bases, leaving 17 bases between them. Germline V gene sequence: CDR1 MGHRA, CDR2 YSYEKL. CDR3 size: 15 residues. CDR3 in amino acids: CASTLRGGRTDTQYF. The CDR3 DNA is TGCGCCAGCACTCTAAGGGGGGGCAGGACAGATACGCAGTATTTT.

There are a few counts of this clonotype. The chain's CDR3 is CAFTTGGNNEQYF. CDR3 nucleotides: TGTGCCTTTACTACAGGGGGCAACAACGAGCAGTACTTC. V usage is TRBV30 and J usage is TRBJ2-7; 9 bases are shared with TRBD1. The V gene's germline CDR1 is GTSNPN and CDR2 SVGIG (reference sequence). The CDR3 covers 13 residues. V dropped 7 bases and J dropped 5; count of bases not matched to a gene: 9.

This clonotype was observed many times. The V and J genes are TRBV7-9 and TRBJ1-2; the D gene is possibly TRBD1 (6 bases). Germline lookup yields CDR1 SEHNR and CDR2 FQNEAQ (reference sequence). Trimming removed 5 bases from V and 7 bases from J, with 17 bases in between. CDR3 length equals 14 residues. This CDR3 reads CASSHGTPYGGYTF. The CDR3 DNA reads as TGTGCCAGCAGCCACGGGACACCTTACGGTGGCTACACCTTC.

The J gene is TRBJ2-1, the V gene TRBV7-9; TRBD2 agrees at 13 bases. This CDR3 comprises 15 residues. Losses at the gene ends were 3 bases for V and 10 bases for J; bases not matched to a gene: 6. In germline, CDR1 is SEHNR, CDR2 FQNEAQ (reference sequence). The CDR3 DNA reads TGTGCCAGCAGCTTTGGGACTAGCGGGATAGAGGAGCAGTTCTTC. Translation: CASSFGTSGIEEQFF. Variable domain in full (rest from reference TRBV7-9 and TRBJ2-1): DTGVSQNPRHKITKRGQNVTFRCDPISEHNRLYWYRQTLGQGPEFLTYFQNEAQLEKSRLLSDRFSAERPKGSFSTLEIQRTEQGDSAMYLCASSFGTSGIEEQFFGPGTRLTVL.

The chain combines TRBV4-2 with TRBJ2-7; 9 bases line up with TRBD2. The V segment lost 0 bases and the J segment 6 bases; nucleotides outside the gene matches: 21. Germline V CDR1 and CDR2: LGHNA, YNFKEQ. This CDR3 spans 20 amino acids. In DNA form, the CDR3 reads TGTGCCAGCAGCCAAGATGACGCGGGGGGGGCCCACATATATTCCCTCGAGCAGTACTTC. Its protein product is CASSQDDAGGAHIYSLEQYF.

This rearrangement joins TRBV7-2 to TRBJ2-7, with 10 bases lining up with TRBD2. The V gene end was trimmed by 5 bases and the J gene end by 2 bases; junction bases not matched to a gene: 6. The germline V gene has CDR1 SGHTA and CDR2 FQGNSA. The CDR3 has 15 residues. The CDR3 protein is CASSPWTSGPYEQYF. CDR3 DNA sequence: TGTGCCAGCAGCCCCTGGACTAGCGGACCCTACGAGCAGTACTTC.

The table lists this clonotype with many counts. V gene TRBV7-6 combines with J gene TRBJ2-3, with D possibly being TRBD2 (5 bases). The CDR3 spans 16 residues. Looked up from germline, CDR1 is SGHVS and CDR2 is FNYEAQ. Deletions cut 1 base from V and 0 bases from J, with 11 bases between. The CDR3 coding sequence is TGTGCCAGCAGCTTAGTAAGAGGGCGTAGCACAGATACGCAGTATTTT. Protein product: CASSLVRGRSTDTQYF.

This clonotype was picked up a small number of times. The chain recombines TRBV7-2 with TRBJ1-4; D perhaps matches TRBD1 (5 bases). This CDR3 contains 13 residues. Germline V gives CDR1 SGHTA, CDR2 FQGNSA. V was trimmed by 6 bases and J by 7 bases, leaving 12 bases between them. The CDR3 spells CASRSGEGEKLFF. The CDR3 DNA is TGTGCCAGCAGGTCGGGGGAGGGTGAAAAACTGTTTTTT.

This chain connects TRBV7-2 to TRBJ1-1; TRBD1 matches at 7 bases. Germline values: CDR1 SGHTA, CDR2 FQGNSA. V lost 6 bases to trimming and J lost 3 bases; unmatched junction nucleotides: 10. CDR3 length equals 15 residues. The CDR3 DNA sequence: TGTGCCAGCAGTCGCCGACAGGGAGTGCACACTGAAGCTTTCTTT. Its translation is CASSRRQGVHTEAFF.

This rearrangement joins TRBV20-1 to TRBJ1-2, with D maybe TRBD1 (5 bases). This CDR3 is built from 11 residues. Germline V lookup: CDR1 DFQATT, CDR2 SNEGSKA (reference sequence). The V and J ends lost 7 bases and 11 bases respectively, with 17 bases between them. CDR3 nucleotide sequence: TGCAGTGTAAGGGACGGGATCGGATACACCTTC. This translates into CSVRDGIGYTF.

This clonotype was seen at least ten times. The rearrangement links TRBV9 to TRBJ2-3; 10 bases agree with TRBD2. Losses at the gene ends were 0 bases for V and 2 bases for J; bases not matched to a gene: 6. This CDR3 spans 17 amino acids. Germline V lookup: CDR1 SGDLS, CDR2 YYNGEE. CDR3 sequence reads: CASSVGIAGGFTDTQYF. CDR3 coding DNA: TGTGCCAGCAGCGTAGGAATAGCGGGAGGTTTCACAGATACGCAGTATTTT. Supplemented by reference TRBV9 and TRBJ2-3, the full variable domain reads DSGVTQTPKHLITATGQRVTLRCSPRSGDLSVYWYQQSLDQGLQFLIQYYNGEERAKGNILERFSAQQFPDLHSELNLSSLELGDSALYFCASSVGIAGGFTDTQYFGPGTRLTVL.

V usage is TRBV4-2 and J usage is TRBJ1-1; no firm D call. Germline CDR1 reads LGHNA; CDR2 reads YNFKEQ. The CDR3 has 13 residues. V lost 1 base and J lost 4, with 7 bases in between. The DNA of the CDR3 is TGTGCCAGCAGCCAAGGCCGGAGCACTGAAGCTTTCTTT. Protein sequence: CASSQGRSTEAFF.

This clonotype appeared a few times. The rearrangement uses TRBV29-1 and TRBJ1-2, with TRBD1 identical over 7 bases. The CDR3 is 12 amino acids. CDR1 is SQVTM, CDR2 ANQGSEA, per germline. V dropped 7 bases and J dropped 7; count of bases not matched to a gene: 9. The CDR3 coding sequence is TGCAGCGCCGGACAGGCTCAGGGTGGCTACACCTTC. The encoded protein is CSAGQAQGGYTF.

This chain joins TRBV7-9 and TRBJ1-2; D is ambiguous. This CDR3 has 15 residues. V shed 5 bases and J shed 4 bases, with 17 bases lying between them. Germline-derived CDR1 and CDR2 are SEHNR and FQNEAQ (reference sequence). The DNA of the CDR3 is TGTGCCAGCAGCCCACGCGTGGGCAACCTCTATGGCTACACCTTC. This sequence encodes CASSPRVGNLYGYTF.

The chain links TRBV6-5 to TRBJ2-3; 9 positions match TRBD2. CDR3 size: 17 residues. Germline V gene data show CDR1 as MNHEY and CDR2 as SVGAGI. The V and J ends lost 0 bases and 2 bases, in that order; junction bases with no gene match: 6. For the CDR3, the DNA is TGTGCCAGCAGTTACTCCTTGGCGGGAGGGTTCACAGATACGCAGTATTTT. Its translation is CASSYSLAGGFTDTQYF.

In its sample, this clonotype was seen a few times. V gene TRBV10-3 combines with J gene TRBJ1-1; 7 nucleotides match TRBD1. Germline V gives CDR1 ENHRY, CDR2 SYGVKD. V shed 3 bases, J shed 6 bases, and the junction held 1 base outside the gene matches. This CDR3 has 12 amino acids. CDR3 bases: TGTGCCATCAGTGAACAGGGGCCTGAAGCTTTCTTT. Protein: CAISEQGPEAFF.

This clonotype was detected only a few times. V usage is TRBV12-3 or TRBV12-4 and J usage is TRBJ2-3, with 9 bases lining up with TRBD2. This CDR3 spans 15 amino acids. With V trimmed by 6 bases and J by 4 bases, 8 bases remained unmatched. This CDR3 reads CASSLGLARSDTQYF. The CDR3 DNA follows: TGTGCCAGCAGCCTTGGACTAGCGAGGTCAGATACGCAGTATTTT.

This clonotype occurred a few times. The rearrangement links TRBV5-6 to TRBJ1-2, with a weak D call TRBD1 (5 bases). The CDR3 extends over 15 amino acids. The germline V gene has CDR1 SGHDT and CDR2 YYEEEE. Trimming took off 0 bases at V and 2 bases at J, with 11 bases between the two ends. Here the CDR3 DNA reads TGTGCCAGCAGCTTGGGTACAGGCCCCAACTATGGCTACACCTTC. It translates to CASSLGTGPNYGYTF.

The V gene is TRBV20-1, the J gene TRBJ1-4, with D tentatively TRBD1 (6 bases). CDR1 is DFQATT, CDR2 SNEGSKA, per germline (reference sequence). This CDR3 is 13 amino acids long. Trimming took off 6 bases at V and 3 bases at J, with 11 bases between the two ends. The CDR3 protein is CSAVTGPNEKLFF. The CDR3 nucleotides read TGCAGTGCCGTCACAGGGCCTAATGAAAAACTGTTTTTT.

This clonotype was counted a few times. This chain uses TRBV20-1 with TRBJ2-7; 8 bases are a match to TRBD1. Germline CDR1 and CDR2: DFQATT and SNEGSKA (reference sequence). The V segment lost 5 bases and the J segment 5 bases; nucleotides outside the gene matches: 5. CDR3 length: 12 residues. The CDR3 is CSAVDRVHEQYF. The CDR3, as DNA: TGCAGTGCTGTGGACAGGGTCCACGAGCAGTACTTC.

This clonotype was picked up a small number of times. The rearrangement uses TRBV20-1 and TRBJ2-5; no clear D gene. The CDR3 is made up of 15 amino acids. V lost 0 bases and J 5 bases, leaving 16 bases between the germline ends. Per germline, CDR1 DFQATT and CDR2 SNEGSKA (reference sequence). The CDR3: CSARDLRNSAETQYF. DNA for the CDR3: TGCAGTGCTAGAGATCTTCGGAACTCGGCGGAGACCCAGTACTTC.

The chain carries TRBV27 and TRBJ2-7, with D unresolved. Germline CDR1 and CDR2: MNHEY and SMNVEV (reference sequence). This CDR3 contains 12 residues. The V and J ends lost 7 bases and 5 bases respectively, with 12 bases between them. The DNA for the CDR3 is TGTGCCAGCACCTCGTACCGGGACGAGCAGTACTTC. Amino acids: CASTSYRDEQYF.

This clonotype was seen a few times. This chain uses TRBV10-3 with TRBJ2-7; 9 nucleotides match TRBD1. In germline, CDR1 is ENHRY, CDR2 SYGVKD. V trimming: 11 bases; J trimming: 0 bases; junction bases outside the gene matches: 8. CDR3 size: 14 residues. The CDR3 nucleotides read TGTGCCGCAAAACAGGGGGCGAGCTCCTACGAGCAGTACTTC. Translation: CAAKQGASSYEQYF.

This clonotype was recorded at least ten times. The chain is built from TRBV7-8 and TRBJ2-1; TRBD2 matches 12 bases. Germline CDR1 SGHVS, CDR2 FQNEAQ. The ends lost 1 base at V and 4 bases at J; junction bases unmatched: 2. There are 16 residues in the CDR3. CDR3: CASSLELAGGYNEQFF. Here the CDR3 DNA reads TGTGCCAGCAGCTTAGAACTAGCGGGGGGTTACAATGAGCAGTTCTTC. Full variable domain (missing parts from reference TRBV7-8 and TRBJ2-1): GAGVSQSPRYKVAKRGQDVALRCDPISGHVSLFWYQQALGQGPEFLTYFQNEAQLDKSGLPSDRFFAERPEGSVSTLKIQRTQQEDSAVYLCASSLELAGGYNEQFFGPGTRLTVL.

This clonotype was seen only a few times. The V gene is TRBV6-1, the J gene TRBJ1-1; D perhaps matches TRBD1 (6 bases). Germline V CDR1 and CDR2: MNHNS, SASEGT. This CDR3 region has 13 residues. Trimming cost V 6 bases and J 11 bases, with 19 bases left between them. CDR3 sequence (DNA): TGTGCCAGCAGCCGCACCGCGGGCAGGGGCGCTTTCTTT. This encodes CASSRTAGRGAFF.

This clonotype was observed many times. V and J are TRBV19 and TRBJ1-1; D remains unclear. Trimming shortened V by 3 bases and J by 5 bases, and 13 bases separated the two germline ends. The CDR3 length is 14 residues. The germline gives CDR1 LNHDA, CDR2 SQIVND (reference sequence). The CDR3 region is CASSMVVMGTEAFF. The DNA for the CDR3 is TGTGCCAGTAGTATGGTGGTAATGGGGACTGAAGCTTTCTTT. The whole variable domain, filled in from reference TRBV19 and TRBJ1-1, reads DGGITQSPKYLFRKEGQNVTLSCEQNLNHDAMYWYRQDPGQGLRLIYYSQIVNDFQKGDIAEGYSVSREKKESFPLTVTSAQKNPTAFYLCASSMVVMGTEAFFGQGTRLTVV.

This clonotype was observed a handful of times. This chain links TRBV9 with TRBJ1-2; no clear D gene. Trimming shortened V by 6 bases and J by 4 bases, and 16 bases separated the two germline ends. The CDR3 runs 14 residues. CDR1 is SGDLS, CDR2 YYNGEE, per germline. CDR3 DNA sequence: TGTGCCAGCACCACACGGGCGGGGTCCTATGGCTACACCTTC. It is translated as CASTTRAGSYGYTF. Full variable domain (remainder filled in from reference TRBV9 and TRBJ1-2): DSGVTQTPKHLITATGQRVTLRCSPRSGDLSVYWYQQSLDQGLQFLIQYYNGEERAKGNILERFSAQQFPDLHSELNLSSLELGDSALYFCASTTRAGSYGYTFGSGTRLTVV.